Below are 2 T cell receptor beta chains sequenced from a single sample in a study of T-cell reconstitution after alpha-beta-depleted transplantation in children. Preparation of the TCRbeta library used unique molecular identifiers. TCRdb reprocessed the PCR reads via MiXCR and lists one record per CDR3 protein. Of 450,000 to 600,000 distinct CDR3 sequences in the sample, approximately 13% were seen once. This sample comprised PBMCs, mostly from graft donor cells, obtained 360 days after TCRalphabeta/CD19-depleted stem cell transplant. The receptors here all came from a male patient aged 10 to 17 who had a stem cell transplant for acute myeloid leukemia, so the T cells may come from the graft donor.

In its sample, this clonotype was seen many times. The J gene is TRBJ2-1, the V gene TRBV15; D remains ambiguous. CDR3 length: 11 residues. The V end was cut by 3 bases, the J end by 7 bases, with 4 bases between. CDR1 is LNHNV, CDR2 YYDKDF, per germline (reference sequence). CDR3 sequence: CATSRVNEQFF. For the CDR3, the DNA is TGTGCCACCAGCAGGGTGAATGAGCAGTTCTTC. The variable domain in full, with the rest retrieved from reference TRBV15 and TRBJ2-1, is DAMVIQNPRYQVTQFGKPVTLSCSQTLNHNVMYWYQQKSSQAPKLLFHYYDKDFNNEADTPDNFQSRRPNTSFCFLDIRSPGLGDTAMYLCATSRVNEQFFGPGTRLTVL.

This clonotype came up a few times. The V gene is TRBV20-1, the J gene TRBJ2-7, with 10 bases that match TRBD2. Trimming at V came to 1 base and at J to 1 base, leaving 7 bases not matched to a gene. CDR3 length equals 16 residues. The germline V gene encodes CDR1 DFQATT and CDR2 SNEGSKA (reference sequence). The CDR3 is CSARGGLAGVSYEQYF. The CDR3 region has the DNA TGCAGTGCTAGAGGAGGGCTAGCGGGGGTTTCCTACGAGCAGTACTTC.